One and the same sample provided the 14 T cell receptor beta chains below, sequenced in a study of cytomegalovirus exposure and HLA in healthy donors. Primers for the PCR totalled 60 Vbeta and 13 Jbeta. Only in-frame clones appear in the TCRdb table, and some are missing; sequencing was by immunoSEQ multiplex PCR. The data show under 75,000 clones, about 67% seen once. Specimen: PBMCs. Every receptor here comes from a human donor in good health.

The V and J genes are TRBV2 and TRBJ2-7; D is uncertain. V dropped 8 bases and J dropped 3 bases, with 17 bases sitting between them. Germline V gives CDR1 SNHLY, CDR2 FYNNEI. This CDR3 has 14 residues. This CDR3 reads CASAREATVYEQYF. The CDR3 DNA is TGTGCCAGCGCGCGAGAGGCAACTGTCTACGAGCAGTACTTC.

This chain uses TRBV21-1 with TRBJ1-2; no DNA check was done on the table's D call, TRBD1. TRBV21-1 is recorded as a pseudogene. The CDR3 is 12 residues long. This CDR3 is CPSNAGVVGYTF. In DNA, the CDR3 is TGTCCGTCCAATGCAGGGGTGGTGGGCTACACCTTC.

The CDR3 DNA reads as TGTGCCAGCAGCGAATGGGACAGGTCGTATGGCTACACCTTC. Translation gives CASSEWDRSYGYTF. This chain uses TRBV13 with TRBJ1-2; 8 positions match TRBD1. The CDR3 is made up of 14 amino acids. Germline CDR1 is PRHDT and CDR2 is FYEKMQ (reference sequence). Losses at the gene ends were 5 bases for V and 5 bases for J; bases not matched to a gene: 7. The full variable domain, completed using reference TRBV13 and TRBJ1-2, is AAGVIQSPRHLIKEKRETATLKCYPIPRHDTVYWYQQGPGQDPQFLISFYEKMQSDKGSIPDRFSAQQFSDYHSELNMSSLELGDSALYFCASSEWDRSYGYTFGSGTRLTVV.

The V gene is TRBV27, the J gene TRBJ1-2; TRBD1 aligns across 7 bases. Germline assignment: CDR1 MNHEY and CDR2 SMNVEV (reference sequence). J was trimmed by 5 bases and V by 6 bases; bases with no gene match: 12. CDR3 size: 15 residues. Here the CDR3 reads CASRRQGLKEYGYTF. The CDR3 DNA is TGTGCCAGCAGGCGACAGGGATTGAAGGAGTATGGCTACACCTTC.

The chain is built from TRBV27 and TRBJ2-1; TRBD2 aligns across 13 bases. The germline V gene encodes CDR1 MNHEY and CDR2 SMNVEV (reference sequence). V lost 4 bases and J lost 2; bases outside the gene matches: 8. The CDR3 length is 18 residues. This CDR3 reads CASSSRIGTSGTYNEQFF. The DNA for the CDR3 is TGTGCCAGCAGTTCTAGAATCGGGACTAGCGGGACCTACAATGAGCAGTTCTTC.

CDR3 sequence (DNA): TGCAGCGTTGAAGGGGGACTAGCGGGAGGTCCCGGGGAGCTGTTTTTT. Protein sequence: CSVEGGLAGGPGELFF. The V call is TRBV29-1, the J call TRBJ2-2; 15 bases align to TRBD2. The CDR3 has 16 residues. Looked up from germline, CDR1 is SQVTM and CDR2 is ANQGSEA. The V and J ends lost 1 base and 6 bases, in that order; junction bases with no gene match: 3.

The rearrangement links TRBV11-3 to TRBJ1-1; 10 bases fit TRBD1. The CDR3 is 17 residues long. Germline-derived CDR1 and CDR2 are SGHNT and YENEEA. The ends lost 4 bases at V and 1 base at J; junction bases unmatched: 9. The CDR3 is CASSSTGGASGNTEAFF. For the CDR3, the DNA is TGTGCCAGCAGCTCGACAGGGGGCGCGAGCGGGAACACTGAAGCTTTCTTT.

The V gene is TRBV30, the J gene TRBJ1-4, with D perhaps TRBD1 (6 bases). The CDR3 covers 13 residues. From germline, CDR1 is GTSNPN and CDR2 SVGIG (reference sequence). The V end was cut by 8 bases, the J end by 7 bases, with 17 bases between. As DNA, the CDR3 is TGTGCCGGGAACAGGGATCCGGTTGAAAAACTGTTTTTT. It encodes CAGNRDPVEKLFF.

The V call is TRBV10-1, the J call TRBJ2-3; TRBD2 agrees at 7 bases. The CDR3 is 14 residues long. V dropped 7 bases and J dropped 3; count of bases not matched to a gene: 7. The germline V gene encodes CDR1 WNHNN and CDR2 SYGVQD (reference sequence). DNA of the CDR3: TGCGCCAGCAAAGACGAGCGGGATACAGATACGCAGTATTTT. This sequence encodes CASKDERDTDTQYF.

The chain carries TRBV28 and TRBJ2-3; the match to TRBD2 covers 7 bases. The CDR3 runs to 16 residues. Germline V gene data show CDR1 as MDHEN and CDR2 as SYDVKM. The CDR3 protein is CATQKWAGTITDTQYF. The CDR3 DNA sequence: TGTGCAACACAGAAGTGGGCCGGGACTATTACAGATACGCAGTATTTT.

V and J are TRBV16 and TRBJ1-5; D gene ambiguous. The CDR3 is 15 amino acids. Between the trimmed V and J ends, which lost 0 bases and 0 bases, there was a span of 6 bases. Germline loops: CDR1 KGHSY, CDR2 FQNENV. CDR3: CASSQSGNSNQPQHF. The CDR3 region has the DNA TGTGCCAGCAGCCAATCGGGCAATAGCAATCAGCCCCAGCATTTT.

This clone was seen a few times. The J gene is TRBJ2-1, the V gene TRBV6-6; TRBD1 aligns across 7 bases. CDR1 is MNHNY, CDR2 SVGAGI, per germline (reference sequence). V shed 6 bases and J 6 bases; nucleotides not matched to a gene: 8. The CDR3 length is 14 residues. CDR3 region: CASSDRATGNEQFF. For the CDR3, the DNA is TGTGCCAGCAGCGACAGGGCTACAGGCAATGAGCAGTTCTTC.

The chain links TRBV28 to TRBJ2-7; 11 nucleotides agree with TRBD2. The CDR3 spans 16 residues. Germline lookup yields CDR1 MDHEN and CDR2 SYDVKM. The V segment lost 4 bases and the J segment 0 bases; nucleotides outside the gene matches: 5. CDR3 nucleotides: TGTGCCAGCAGTTGGGGACTAGCGGAGTACTCCTACGAGCAGTACTTC. It is translated as CASSWGLAEYSYEQYF. The full variable domain, its missing parts supplied by reference TRBV28 and TRBJ2-7, is DVKVTQSSRYLVKRTGEKVFLECVQDMDHENMFWYRQDPGLGLRLIYFSYDVKMKEKGDIPEGYSVSREKKERFSLILESASTNQTSMYLCASSWGLAEYSYEQYFGPGTRLTVT.

As DNA, the CDR3 is TGCGCCAGCAGCCAGACAGGGCCCTCCTACGAGCAGTACTTC. Translating gives CASSQTGPSYEQYF. V and J are TRBV5-1 and TRBJ2-7; TRBD1 matches at 7 bases. Germline V gene sequence: CDR1 SGHRS, CDR2 YFSETQ. The V segment lost 4 bases and the J segment 0 bases; nucleotides outside the gene matches: 4. CDR3 length: 14 residues.